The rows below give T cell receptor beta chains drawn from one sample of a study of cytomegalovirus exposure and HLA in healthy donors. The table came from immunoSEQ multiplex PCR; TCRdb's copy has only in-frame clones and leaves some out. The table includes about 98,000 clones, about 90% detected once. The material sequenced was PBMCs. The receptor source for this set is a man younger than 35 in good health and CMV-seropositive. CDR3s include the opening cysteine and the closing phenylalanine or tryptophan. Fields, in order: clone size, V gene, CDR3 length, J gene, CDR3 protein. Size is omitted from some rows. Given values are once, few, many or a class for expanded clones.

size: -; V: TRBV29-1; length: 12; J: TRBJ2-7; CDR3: CSVVGLVPEQYF
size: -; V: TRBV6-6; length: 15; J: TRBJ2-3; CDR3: CASRPLSGGVDTQYF
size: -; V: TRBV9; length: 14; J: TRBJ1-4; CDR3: CASSRDSTNEKLFF
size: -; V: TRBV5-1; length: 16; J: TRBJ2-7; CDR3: CASSDGGLAGGGEQYF
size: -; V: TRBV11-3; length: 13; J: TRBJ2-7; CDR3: CASGKRTAYEQYF
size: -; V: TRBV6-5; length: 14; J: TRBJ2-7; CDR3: CASSKTGGRYEQYF
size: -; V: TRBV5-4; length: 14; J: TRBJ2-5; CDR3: CASSLAAAAETQYF
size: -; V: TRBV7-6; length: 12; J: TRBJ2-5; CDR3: CASSYLIETQYF
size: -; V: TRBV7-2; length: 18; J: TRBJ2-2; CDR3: CASSPVTRDRGRPGELFF
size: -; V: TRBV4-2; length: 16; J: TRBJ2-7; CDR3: CASSQGNGGALDEQYF
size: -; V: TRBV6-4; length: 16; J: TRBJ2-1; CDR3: CASSDTGQGDSNEQFF
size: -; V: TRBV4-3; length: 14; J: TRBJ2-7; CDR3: CASSQDLGSYEQYF
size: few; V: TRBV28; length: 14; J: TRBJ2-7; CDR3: CASSFPTVPYEQYF
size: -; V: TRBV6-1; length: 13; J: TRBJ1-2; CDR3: CASSVDFGDGYTF
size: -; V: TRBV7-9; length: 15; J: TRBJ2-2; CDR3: CATLRGTSNTGELFF
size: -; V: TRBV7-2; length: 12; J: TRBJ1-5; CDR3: CASSLNMQPQHF
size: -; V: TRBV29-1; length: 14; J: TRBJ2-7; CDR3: CSVGVLGAVDEQYF
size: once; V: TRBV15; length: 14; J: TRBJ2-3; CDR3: CATLRDRVGDTQYF
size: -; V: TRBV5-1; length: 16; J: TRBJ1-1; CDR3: CASSPGLGTGGTEAFF
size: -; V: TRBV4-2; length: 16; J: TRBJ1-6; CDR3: CASSQVGDPYNSPLHF
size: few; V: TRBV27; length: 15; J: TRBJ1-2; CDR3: CASSETLTGGNGYTF
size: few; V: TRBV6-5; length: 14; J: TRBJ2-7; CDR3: CASSSSSEVREQYF
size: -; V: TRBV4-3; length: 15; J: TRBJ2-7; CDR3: CASSQESDFPYEQYF
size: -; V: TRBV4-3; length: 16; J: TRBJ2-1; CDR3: CASSQETSGGYNEQFF
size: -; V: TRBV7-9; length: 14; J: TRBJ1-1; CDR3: CASSKGTGLVEAFF
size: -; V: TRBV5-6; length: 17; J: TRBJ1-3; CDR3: CASSLMDRLISGNTIYF
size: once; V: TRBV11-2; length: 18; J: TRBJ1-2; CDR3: CASTPNQLLHNRVGGYTF
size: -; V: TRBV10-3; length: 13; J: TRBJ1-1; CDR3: CASPKTRSTEAFF
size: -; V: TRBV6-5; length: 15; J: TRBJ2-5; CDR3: CASSYSRQAGRTQYF
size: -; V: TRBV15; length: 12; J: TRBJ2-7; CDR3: CAPSPSEYEQYF
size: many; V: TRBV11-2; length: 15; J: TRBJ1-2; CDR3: CASSSREGWNYGYTF
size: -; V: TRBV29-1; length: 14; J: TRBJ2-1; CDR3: CSVAPSRSYNEQFF
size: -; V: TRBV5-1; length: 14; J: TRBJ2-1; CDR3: CASSKGTSDNEQFF
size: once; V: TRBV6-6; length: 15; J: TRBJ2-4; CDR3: CASSYMGGPKNIQYF
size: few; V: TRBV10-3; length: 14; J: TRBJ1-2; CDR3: CAISEGTDAAGYTF
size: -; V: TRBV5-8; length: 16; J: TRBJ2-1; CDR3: CASRAVSGSSYNEQFF
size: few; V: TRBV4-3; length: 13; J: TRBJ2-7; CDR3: CASSQQQGYEQYF
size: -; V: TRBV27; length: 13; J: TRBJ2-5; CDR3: CASSLSGGQTQYF
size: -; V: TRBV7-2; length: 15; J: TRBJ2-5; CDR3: CASSFHLAGQETQYF
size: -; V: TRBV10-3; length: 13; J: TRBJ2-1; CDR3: CAISADPRRGQFF
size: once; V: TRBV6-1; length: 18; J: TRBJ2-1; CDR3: CASSEEVEGAGPYNEQFF
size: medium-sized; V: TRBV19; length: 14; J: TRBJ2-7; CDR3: CASSSGQGFYEQYF
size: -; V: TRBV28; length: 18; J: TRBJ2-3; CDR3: CASSFSYEDRPGADTQYF
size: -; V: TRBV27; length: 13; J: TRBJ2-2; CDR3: CASGLADTGELFF
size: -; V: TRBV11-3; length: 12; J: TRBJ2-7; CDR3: CASSGQGGEQYF
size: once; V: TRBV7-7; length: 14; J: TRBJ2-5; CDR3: CASSPRTGGETQYF
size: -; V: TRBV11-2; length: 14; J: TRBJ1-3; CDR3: CASSWATSGNTIYF
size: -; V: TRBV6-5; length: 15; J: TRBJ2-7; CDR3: CASRDLAGSSYEQYF
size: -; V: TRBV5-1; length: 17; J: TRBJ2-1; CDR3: CASSNIRTSGDNNEQFF
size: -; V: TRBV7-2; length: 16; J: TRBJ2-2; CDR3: CASRLAGGLYTGELFF
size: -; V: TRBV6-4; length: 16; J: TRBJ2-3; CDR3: CASSDWSGQDTDTQYF
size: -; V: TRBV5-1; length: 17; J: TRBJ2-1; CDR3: CASSLSLAGGLGNEQFF
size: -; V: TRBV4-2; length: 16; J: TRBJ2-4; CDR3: CASSQDWEGGRNIQYF
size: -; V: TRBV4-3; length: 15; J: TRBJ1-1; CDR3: CASSQDPGWSTEAFF
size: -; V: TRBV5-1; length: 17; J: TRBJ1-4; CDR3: CASSLVGQGITNEKLFF
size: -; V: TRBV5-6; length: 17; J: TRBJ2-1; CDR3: CASSLDRRLALYNEQFF
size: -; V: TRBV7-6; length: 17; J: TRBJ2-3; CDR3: CASTQLRTSGFTDTQYF